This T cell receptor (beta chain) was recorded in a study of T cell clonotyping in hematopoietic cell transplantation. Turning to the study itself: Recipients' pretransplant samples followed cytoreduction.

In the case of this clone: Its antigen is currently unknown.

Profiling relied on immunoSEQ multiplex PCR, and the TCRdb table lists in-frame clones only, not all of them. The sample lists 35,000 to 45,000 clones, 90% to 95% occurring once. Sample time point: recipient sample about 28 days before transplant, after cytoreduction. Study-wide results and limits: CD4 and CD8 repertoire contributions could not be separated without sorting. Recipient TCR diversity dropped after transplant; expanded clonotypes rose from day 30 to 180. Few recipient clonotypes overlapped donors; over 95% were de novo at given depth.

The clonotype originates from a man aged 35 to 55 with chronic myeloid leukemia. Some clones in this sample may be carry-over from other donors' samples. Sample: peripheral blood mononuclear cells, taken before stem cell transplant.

The CDR3 region has the DNA TGCAGCGTTGAGGGAGCCAGCTTTGAAGCTTTCTTT. This gives the protein CSVEGASFEAFF. The V call is TRBV29-1, the J call TRBJ1-1; D ambiguous. The CDR3 runs 12 residues. V was trimmed by 3 bases and J by 7 bases, leaving 12 bases between them. The germline V gene has CDR1 SQVTM and CDR2 ANQGSEA.